The next 6 T cell receptor beta chains were all read from a single sample in a study of T cells in women clearing cervical HPV infection. Data came from immunoSEQ multiplex PCR; TCRdb stores just in-frame clones and leaves some out. Here the sample table reports under 50,000 clones. What was sequenced was blood buffy coat. Receptors originate from a woman aged 18 to 69 with a cervical HPV16 infection that either progressed to CIN3+ or cleared (not recorded which).

On this clone itself: The CDR3 end falls 3 residues outside the read, so it is completed with the germline J gene. V and J are TRBV7-2 and TRBJ2-2, with a tentative D call TRBD2 (6 bases). The germline V gene encodes CDR1 SGHTA and CDR2 FQGNSA. Between the trimmed V and J ends, which lost 4 bases and 8 bases, there was a span of 8 bases. The CDR3 loop spans 12 amino acids. CDR3 sequence: CASSSRGGELFF. CDR3 DNA (partial): TGTGCCAGCAGCTCACGGGGGGGGGAG.

Comments on this clone: The missing CDR3 end, 3 residues past where the read stops, is filled in from the germline J gene. This rearrangement joins TRBV29-1 to TRBJ2-7, with 10 bases that match TRBD1. The CDR3 is 12 residues long. V was clipped by 6 bases and J by 5 bases; unmatched bases: 4. Germline lookup yields CDR1 SQVTM and CDR2 ANQGSEA. CDR3 in amino acids: CSVGTGVDEQYF. The CDR3 bases that were read are TGCAGCGTCGGGACAGGGGTTGACGAG.

As concerns this clone: The read terminates 3 residues ahead of where the CDR3 ends, so the germline J gene completes it. The J gene is TRBJ2-1, the V gene TRBV30; D is perhaps TRBD1 (5 bases). CDR1 and CDR2 (germline): GTSNPN, SVGIG (reference sequence). This CDR3 contains 13 residues. The V end was cut by 3 bases, the J end by 6 bases, with 12 bases between. CDR3 DNA, as far as it was read: TGTGCCTGGAGAAGACAGCCGTTCAATGAG. Amino acid sequence: CAWRRQPFNE. The full CDR3 protein is CAWRRQPFNEQFF.

As concerns this clone: The CDR3 end lies 3 residues beyond the end of the read and is filled in from the germline J gene. V usage is TRBV2 and J usage is TRBJ1-4; 7 bases align to TRBD1. Germline CDR1 and CDR2: SNHLY and FYNNEI. The CDR3 totals 16 residues. With V trimmed by 10 bases and J by 2 bases, 13 bases remained unmatched. This CDR3 reads CATKVFTGVTNEKLFF. The sequenced CDR3 bases are TGTGCCACCAAAGTATTCACAGGGGTGACTAATGAAAAA.

Of note for this clone: The observed sequence ends 3 residues before the CDR3 terminus, with the missing tail filled in from the germline J gene. The V call is TRBV28, the J call TRBJ2-1; 11 bases match TRBD2. The V gene end was trimmed by 5 bases and the J gene end by 4 bases; junction bases not matched to a gene: 4. The CDR3 length is 15 residues. Germline assignment: CDR1 MDHEN and CDR2 SYDVKM. Incomplete CDR3 DNA: TGTGCCAGCAGTGGCGGACTAGCGGGTTACAATGAG. It encodes CASSGGLAGYNE. The CDR3 in its entirety is CASSGGLAGYNEQFF. Drawing the rest from reference TRBV28 and TRBJ2-1, the complete variable domain is DVKVTQSSRYLVKRTGEKVFLECVQDMDHENMFWYRQDPGLGLRLIYFSYDVKMKEKGDIPEGYSVSREKKERFSLILESASTNQTSMYLCASSGGLAGYNEQFFGPGTRLTVL.

Worth noting for this clone: The read terminates 3 residues before the CDR3 end, so the remaining end is supplied by the germline J gene. The rearrangement uses TRBV23-1 and TRBJ1-5, with D possibly TRBD1 on 5 matching bases. TRBV23-1 is labeled an ORF, and its function is uncertain. This CDR3 is 15 amino acids long. Between the trimmed V and J ends, which lost 0 bases and 1 base, there was a span of 7 bases. CDR3 loop: CASSQSGGSNQPQHF. The sequenced part of the CDR3 DNA is TGCGCCAGCAGTCAATCGGGGGGAAGCAATCAGCCC.